What follows describes a single T cell receptor beta chain. This clonotype was seen repeatedly, ten times or more. This receptor's antigen is unknown. Within one base of it there is no much larger clone, and no base qualities were kept. Graves' hyperthyroidism was defined as stable when no progression to ophthalmopathy occurred over 18 months of follow-up. Hyperthyroidism patients were newly diagnosed, had a disease duration of under 2 months, and were aged 18 to 65 years. Patients with uncontrolled infections, other autoimmune diseases, pregnancy or lactation were excluded. Diagnoses were established on the basis of clinical symptoms, serum thyroxine and TRAb, thyroid ultrasound, and orbital computed tomography. PBMCs were separated from 10 ml of fresh peripheral blood using Ficoll-Paque density gradient centrifugation. Total RNA was extracted with Trizol reagent, and quality was checked on an Agilent 2100 Bioanalyzer.

The TCR beta CDR3 regions were amplified from the RNA transcripts. The first round of RT-PCR for the TCR CDR3 was performed with the HTBI primer set and the Qiagen OneStep RT-PCR kit. Libraries were constructed in a second round of multiplex PCR, after which size selection and purification were carried out. Libraries were sequenced paired-end with 100 bp reads on an Illumina HiSeq2000. The authors' pipeline ran thus. SOAPnuke was used to process the raw data, removing reads that contained adapters or uncalled bases, had a mean Phred below 15, or lacked an exact match to the constant primer or identifier. COPE v1.2.5 was used to merge the high-quality paired reads, and each unique nucleotide sequence was defined as a clonotype. MiTCR v1.1 was used to align the clonotypes against IMGT TRBV, TRBD and TRBJ reference segments. Only V-J combinations with frequency above 0.0001, covering about 99% of repertoires, were analysed. A TCS score was defined as the ratio between F50 (clonal expansion) and ExV (chaos), using BLOSUM62-based TCRdist between CDR3 peptides within each V-J. Welch's t-statistics and random forest reduced roughly 500 V-J features to 10 to 15, which were used in a naive Bayes classifier (R e1071). Starting from the raw public reads, TCRdb applied fastp trimming at Q25, assembled clones with MiXCR and retained in-frame beta chains. Every CDR3 protein is listed once, alongside the most common genes and DNA of its rows. The V and J calls shown here were made by TCRdb, not taken from the authors' results. The sample yields approximately 400,000 distinct CDR3 sequences; 15% to 17% were counted once. Approximately 8% of the sample is taken by the ten largest.

The data were taken from a study of T cells in Graves' hyperthyroidism and ophthalmopathy (dated by TCRdb to the late 2010s). As for the study more broadly: Peripheral blood was sampled at the time of initial diagnosis, prior to any treatment. A discovery cohort of about a hundred patients, 43 with Graves' ophthalmopathy and fewer than 65 with stable Graves' hyperthyroidism, was used to find distinguishing TCR V-J signatures. An independent validation cohort of under 20 hyperthyroidism patients and roughly 16 patients who later progressed to ophthalmopathy tested prospective prediction of ophthalmopathy. The roughly 94 discovery patients were randomly split 7:3 into training and test sets. In more than 5 Graves' hyperthyroidism patients, the study also compared T-cell repertoires from thyroid tissue with T-cell repertoires from blood. Following sampling, methimazole starting at 30 mg daily was given to hyperthyroidism patients, and high-dose intravenous methylprednisolone was given to ophthalmopathy patients. According to the paper, TCR Vbeta CDR3 sequencing was carried out on about 140 peripheral blood samples, which came from approximately 43 ophthalmopathy, 80 or so hyperthyroidism and about 17 progressor patients.

The paper as a whole reports these results and caveats: Most expanded thyroid clonotypes (frequency above 0.001) were also found in blood, which suggests that blood repertoires may mirror thyroid immune responses. Ophthalmopathy was separated from stable hyperthyroidism by a 13 V-J signature model, with roughly 88% sensitivity and about 81% specificity obtained in cross-validation and 80%/75% obtained in testing. Sample size was not statistically predetermined, and blinding of investigators to group allocation was not performed. During validation, the model predicted progression to ophthalmopathy a median of approximately 6 months ahead of onset, with almost 71% sensitivity and less than 85% specificity.

Via the germline V gene (reference sequence), CDR1 is SEHNR and CDR2 FQNEAQ. The germline V and J ends show losses of 5 bases and 5 bases respectively, and no gene match explains 8 bases of the junction. From the cysteine up to the phenylalanine, the CDR3 has a length of 15 residues. The DNA shown is the 45-base CDR3, in frame from base 1. Specimen: blood. The chain couples TRBV7-9 to TRBJ2-3, with TRBD1 identical over 9 junction bases. The receptor's source is a woman aged 18-29 years with Graves' hyperthyroidism. Here is the DNA: TGTGCCAGCAGCACGCCACGGGACAGGGAAGATACGCAGTATTTT. Translated, it gives CASSTPRDREDTQYF.